The 25 T cell receptor beta chains presented below share a single source sample, sequenced in a study of OX40 agonist ivuxolimab in advanced cancers. Profiling relied on immunoSEQ multiplex PCR, and the TCRdb table lists in-frame clones only, not all of them. The top ten hold more than 3.5% of the sample, which has under 80,000 clones, around 86% seen once. Here the sequenced sample was CD4+ or CD8+ T cells sorted from blood, taken in a trial of the OX40 agonist ivuxolimab. These TCRs come from an adult with an advanced solid tumor such as melanoma, head and neck, liver or kidney cancer.

The CDR3 nucleotides read TGCAGCGCCCGGGGGGCCAGCACAGATACGCAGTATTTT. Encoded protein: CSARGASTDTQYF. The V gene is TRBV29-1, the J gene TRBJ2-3, with D maybe TRBD2 (7 bases). The CDR3 totals 13 residues. V was trimmed by 7 bases and J by 0 bases, leaving 11 bases between them. Looked up from germline, CDR1 is SQVTM and CDR2 is ANQGSEA.

V gene TRBV19 combines with J gene TRBJ1-4; D is unresolved. The CDR3 totals 13 residues. Looked up from germline, CDR1 is LNHDA and CDR2 is SQIVND (reference sequence). V shed 4 bases and J shed 8 bases, with 11 bases lying between them. The CDR3 loop reads CASSTRRGEKLFF. The CDR3 nucleotides are TGTGCCAGTAGTACCAGGAGAGGCGAAAAACTGTTTTTT.

The chain couples TRBV28 to TRBJ1-1; the D is unclear. CDR1 and CDR2 (germline): MDHEN, SYDVKM. V dropped 7 bases and J dropped 6 bases, with 21 bases sitting between them. This CDR3 is 15 amino acids long. DNA for the CDR3: TGTGCCAGCATCCCCCTGACACCCCCTGTGCCTGAAGCTTTCTTT. Translation gives CASIPLTPPVPEAFF.

The chain joins TRBV28 to TRBJ2-7, with 8 bases matching TRBD1. The CDR3 runs to 15 residues. The trim removed 2 bases at V and 4 bases at J, leaving 7 bases unmatched. Germline loops: CDR1 MDHEN, CDR2 SYDVKM. The CDR3 nucleotides read TGTGCCAGCAGTTTACCCGGGGACAGGCAATACGAGCAGTACTTC. Amino acids: CASSLPGDRQYEQYF.

This chain links TRBV14 with TRBJ2-6, with D perhaps TRBD2 (5 bases). The V gene's germline CDR1 is SGHDN and CDR2 FVKESK. There are 13 residues in the CDR3. Trimming took 4 bases from V and 4 from J, leaving 5 bases between them. The CDR3 reads CASSRRGANVLTF. The CDR3 coding sequence is TGTGCCAGCAGCCGGAGGGGGGCCAACGTCCTGACTTTC.

The chain uses TRBV5-1 and TRBJ1-3, with D maybe TRBD1 (5 bases). Per the germline V gene, CDR1 is SGHRS and CDR2 is YFSETQ. The CDR3 is 15 residues long. V lost 7 bases and J 0 bases, leaving 14 bases between the germline ends. CDR3 nucleotides: TGCGCCAGCTCCGAGGCAGGGAACTCTGGAAACACCATATATTTT. It encodes CASSEAGNSGNTIYF.

The genes are TRBV28 and TRBJ1-1; D not certain. This CDR3 is built from 14 residues. Germline V gene data show CDR1 as MDHEN and CDR2 as SYDVKM. The V and J ends lost 2 bases and 0 bases respectively, with 7 bases between them. CDR3 sequence (DNA): TGTGCCAGCAGTTTACCCAACATGAACACTGAAGCTTTCTTT. Translating gives CASSLPNMNTEAFF.

The chain is built from TRBV7-2 and TRBJ2-3, with D tentatively TRBD1 or TRBD2 (5 bases each). CDR1 is SGHTA and CDR2 is FQGNSA in the germline V gene. The CDR3 consists of 16 residues. V was pared by 6 bases and J by 5 bases, with 21 bases between. The CDR3 coding sequence is TGTGCCAGCAGAGCAACCGGGACCCTTTCCAGAGATACGCAGTATTTT. It encodes CASRATGTLSRDTQYF. Supplemented by reference TRBV7-2 and TRBJ2-3, the full variable domain reads GAGVSQSPSNKVTEKGKDVELRCDPISGHTALYWYRQSLGQGLEFLIYFQGNSAPDKSGLPSDRFSAERTGGSVSTLTIQRTQQEDSAVYLCASRATGTLSRDTQYFGPGTRLTVL.

The chain has TRBV6-6 and TRBJ1-5; 9 bases align to TRBD1. CDR3 length: 15 residues. Germline V lookup: CDR1 MNHNY, CDR2 SVGAGI (reference sequence). J gave up 4 bases and V 6 bases, and 7 bases lay outside the gene matches. The CDR3 loop reads CASSPHDRGNQPQHF. The CDR3 nucleotides read TGTGCCAGCAGCCCTCACGACAGGGGGAATCAGCCCCAGCATTTT.

The chain carries TRBV11-1 and TRBJ2-7; no definite D call. Germline V gene sequence: CDR1 SGHAT, CDR2 FQDESV (reference sequence). Trimming took 0 bases from V and 2 from J, leaving 8 bases between them. The CDR3 is 14 amino acids. The CDR3 coding sequence is TGTGCCAGCAGCTTAGCCCAGGAAGCCTACGAGCAGTACTTC. Translation: CASSLAQEAYEQYF.

The rearrangement links TRBV6-1 to TRBJ1-5; D remains ambiguous. The germline gives CDR1 MNHNS, CDR2 SASEGT. The germline V and J ends were trimmed by 2 bases and 1 base, with 6 bases remaining between them. The CDR3 spans 14 residues. This CDR3 is CASSEISSNQPQHF. CDR3 nucleotide sequence: TGTGCCAGCAGTGAAATATCAAGCAATCAGCCCCAGCATTTT.

This sequence joins TRBV19 and TRBJ2-4; D uncertain. Trimming pared 10 bases from V and 8 bases from J, leaving 12 bases between. The CDR3 consists of 11 residues. Germline assignment: CDR1 LNHDA and CDR2 SQIVND (reference sequence). The CDR3 reads CATKAEDIQYF. The CDR3 DNA sequence: TGTGCCACTAAAGCCGAAGACATTCAGTACTTC.

The J gene is TRBJ2-3, the V gene TRBV4-2; a possible D gene is TRBD2 (6 bases). Germline V CDR1 and CDR2: LGHNA, YNFKEQ. The CDR3 contains 16 residues. Trimming pared 4 bases from V and 0 bases from J, leaving 14 bases between. CDR3 residues: CASSPSRRGSTDTQYF. The CDR3 DNA is TGTGCCAGCAGCCCCTCCCGGCGGGGCAGCACAGATACGCAGTATTTT.

The V and J genes are TRBV11-2 and TRBJ2-5; the D gene is possibly TRBD2 (6 bases). V was shortened by 1 base and J by 7 bases, with 7 bases between the two germline ends. The CDR3 consists of 12 residues. CDR1 and CDR2 (germline): SGHAT, FQNNGV. The CDR3 DNA reads TGTGCCAGCAGCTTAGGGGGAGGGACCCAGTACTTC. The encoded protein is CASSLGGGTQYF. Supplemented by reference TRBV11-2 and TRBJ2-5, the full variable domain reads EAGVAQSPRYKIIEKRQSVAFWCNPISGHATLYWYQQILGQGPKLLIQFQNNGVVDDSQLPKDRFSAERLKGVDSTLKIQPAKLEDSAVYLCASSLGGGTQYFGPGTRLLVL.

CDR3 in DNA: TGTGCCAGTAGTAAGTGGCAGGGGGCAGGGGAGACCCAGTACTTC. Translating gives CASSKWQGAGETQYF. This rearrangement joins TRBV19 to TRBJ2-5; 8 nucleotides line up with TRBD1. Trimming at V came to 4 bases and at J to 5 bases, leaving 9 bases not matched to a gene. CDR1 and CDR2 (germline): LNHDA, SQIVND (reference sequence). The CDR3 has 15 residues. The entire variable domain, with the rest obtained from reference TRBV19 and TRBJ2-5, is as follows: DGGITQSPKYLFRKEGQNVTLSCEQNLNHDAMYWYRQDPGQGLRLIYYSQIVNDFQKGDIAEGYSVSREKKESFPLTVTSAQKNPTAFYLCASSKWQGAGETQYFGPGTRLLVL.

The chain couples TRBV7-3 to TRBJ1-1, with 8 positions matching TRBD1. The CDR3 contains 15 residues. Germline V lookup: CDR1 SGHTA, CDR2 FQGTGA. J lost 2 bases, V lost 4 bases, and 6 bases had no gene match. For the CDR3, the DNA is TGTGCCAGCAGCTCCGGACAGGGAAGTAACACTGAAGCTTTCTTT. This gives the protein CASSSGQGSNTEAFF.

This chain uses TRBV5-1 with TRBJ1-4; maybe TRBD1 (5 bases). Germline-derived CDR1 and CDR2 are SGHRS and YFSETQ. CDR3 length: 15 amino acids. With 1 base removed from V and 3 bases from J, the gap between germline ends came to 10 bases. The CDR3: CASSLRPGPNEKLFF. DNA of the CDR3: TGCGCCAGCAGCTTGCGTCCGGGGCCTAATGAAAAACTGTTTTTT.

The CDR3 spells CAWSKTGGDQPQHF. The CDR3 bases are TGTGCCTGGAGCAAAACAGGGGGAGATCAGCCCCAGCATTTT. The rearrangement uses TRBV30 and TRBJ1-5, with 8 bases aligning to TRBD1. This CDR3 has 14 amino acids. Germline lookup yields CDR1 GTSNPN and CDR2 SVGIG (reference sequence). The V gene end was trimmed by 3 bases and the J gene end by 5 bases; junction bases not matched to a gene: 6.

V gene TRBV28 combines with J gene TRBJ1-5; 7 bases map to TRBD1. The junction had 15 bases not matched to a gene; V was cut back by 7 bases and J by 6 bases. This CDR3 contains 16 residues. The germline CDR1 and CDR2 sequences are MDHEN and SYDVKM. CDR3 sequence: CASTQGGTDPSQPQHF. CDR3 nucleotide sequence: TGTGCCAGCACCCAGGGCGGGACAGATCCCAGTCAGCCCCAGCATTTT.

The chain has TRBV6-5 and TRBJ2-3; 9 bases match TRBD2. Germline V gene lookup returns CDR1 MNHEY and CDR2 SVGAGI. The CDR3 has 14 amino acids. Unmatched junction bases numbered 1, after V lost 5 bases and J lost 1 base. The chain's CDR3 is CASSRTSGTDTQYF. Written as DNA, the CDR3 is TGTGCCAGCAGTCGGACTAGCGGCACAGATACGCAGTATTTT.

The gene calls are TRBV6-4 and TRBJ2-3; 8 positions agree with TRBD2. Germline lookup yields CDR1 MRHNA and CDR2 SNTAGT. The trim removed 6 bases at V and 4 bases at J, leaving 9 bases unmatched. The CDR3 is 15 amino acids. The CDR3 reads CASSLGAGGADTQYF. CDR3 nucleotide sequence: TGTGCCAGCAGCCTTGGCGCGGGGGGCGCAGATACGCAGTATTTT.

The CDR3 nucleotides are TGTGCCAGCAGCTTAAAGGCAGGGGGCCTAAGCACTGAAGCTTTCTTT. Encoded protein: CASSLKAGGLSTEAFF. J is TRBJ1-1 and V is TRBV7-9; 8 bases agree with TRBD1. After removal of 2 bases from V and 4 bases from J, the junction contained 9 bases not matched to a gene. The CDR3 length is 16 residues. In germline, CDR1 is SEHNR, CDR2 FQNEAQ (reference sequence). The whole variable domain, filled in from reference TRBV7-9 and TRBJ1-1, reads DTGVSQNPRHKITKRGQNVTFRCDPISEHNRLYWYRQTLGQGPEFLTYFQNEAQLEKSRLLSDRFSAERPKGSFSTLEIQRTEQGDSAMYLCASSLKAGGLSTEAFFGQGTRLTVV.

The V and J genes are TRBV30 and TRBJ2-7; D perhaps matches TRBD2 (5 bases). Per germline, CDR1 GTSNPN and CDR2 SVGIG (reference sequence). This CDR3 has 14 residues. Trimming left V 0 bases short and J 2 bases short, with 11 bases between. CDR3 DNA sequence: TGTGCCTGGAGTGTACAAAGCGGTCCCTACGAGCAGTACTTC. Translation gives CAWSVQSGPYEQYF.

The CDR3 is CASSQTGGPTNEQFF. The CDR3 nucleotides are TGTGCCAGCAGCCAGACAGGGGGCCCGACCAATGAGCAGTTCTTC. The rearrangement uses TRBV27 and TRBJ2-1, with 10 bases identical to TRBD1. The CDR3 loop spans 15 amino acids. Germline lookup yields CDR1 MNHEY and CDR2 SMNVEV (reference sequence). V trimming: 6 bases; J trimming: 6 bases; junction bases outside the gene matches: 8.

The gene calls are TRBV19 and TRBJ1-2; no clear D. V was trimmed by 7 bases and J by 3 bases, leaving 15 bases between them. The CDR3 is 14 amino acids. Germline CDR1 reads LNHDA; CDR2 reads SQIVND (reference sequence). The CDR3 loop is CASNIRGSDYGYTF. CDR3 nucleotide sequence: TGTGCCAGTAACATAAGAGGGTCCGACTATGGCTACACCTTC. Combining the CDR3 with reference TRBV19 and TRBJ1-2 gives the whole variable domain DGGITQSPKYLFRKEGQNVTLSCEQNLNHDAMYWYRQDPGQGLRLIYYSQIVNDFQKGDIAEGYSVSREKKESFPLTVTSAQKNPTAFYLCASNIRGSDYGYTFGSGTRLTVV.